The next 24 T cell receptor beta chains were all read from a single sample in a study of cytomegalovirus exposure and HLA in healthy donors. PCR involved 60 Vbeta and 13 Jbeta primers. Method: immunoSEQ multiplex PCR; TCRdb's copy keeps in-frame clones and lacks some. The sample records over 95,000 clones, roughly 79% being singletons. Sequencing used PBMCs. These receptors came from a man aged 35 to 55 in good health and CMV-seronegative.

In regard to this clone: The junction departs from the called germline gene at one end, perhaps through a read error. The chain has TRBV2 and TRBJ2-7; D is ambiguous. This CDR3 comprises 15 residues. CDR1 and CDR2 (germline): SNHLY, FYNNEI. The DNA for the CDR3 is TGTGCCAGCAGTGAGTTTCTGATAACTATCCTCCACCTAAACTTC. It codes for CASSEFLITILHLNF.

This clone was seen a handful of times. The V gene is TRBV6-1, the J gene TRBJ2-3, with TRBD2 matching 8 bases. The germline V gene encodes CDR1 MNHNS and CDR2 SASEGT. This CDR3 is 16 amino acids long. V shed 2 bases and J 2 bases; nucleotides not matched to a gene: 6. Here the CDR3 DNA reads TGTGCCAGCAGTGAACACGTAGCGGGGCTCACAGATACGCAGTATTTT. Its protein is CASSEHVAGLTDTQYF.

CDR3 in amino acids: CASSGRPSGSPYNEQFF. CDR3 DNA sequence: TGTGCCAGCAGCGGGAGACCTAGCGGGAGTCCCTACAATGAGCAGTTCTTC. The V gene is TRBV9, the J gene TRBJ2-1; 10 bases fit TRBD2. The CDR3 loop spans 17 amino acids. The trim removed 3 bases at V and 2 bases at J, leaving 8 bases unmatched. CDR1 and CDR2 (germline): SGDLS, YYNGEE.

The chain employs TRBV16 and TRBJ2-7; possible D gene TRBD1, 6 bases. From germline, CDR1 is KGHSY and CDR2 FQNENV. The CDR3 runs 14 residues. V lost 2 bases, J lost 3 bases, and 11 bases lay in between. This CDR3 reads CASSQDTGIYEQYF. The CDR3 bases are TGTGCCAGCAGCCAAGATACAGGGATCTACGAGCAGTACTTC.

This chain connects TRBV5-6 to TRBJ1-1; D unresolved. From germline, CDR1 is SGHDT and CDR2 YYEEEE. The length of the CDR3 is 14 residues. Trimming took off 4 bases at V and 1 base at J, with 11 bases between the two ends. In DNA form, the CDR3 reads TGTGCCAGCAGCCACTCGACATGGAACACTGAAGCTTTCTTT. This sequence encodes CASSHSTWNTEAFF.

This clone has a handful of counts. CDR3 in amino acids: CASSLGDRGPDGYTF. The CDR3, as DNA: TGCGCCAGCAGCTTGGGGGACAGGGGCCCCGATGGCTACACCTTC. The gene calls are TRBV5-1 and TRBJ1-2; 10 bases line up with TRBD1. V was clipped by 0 bases and J by 6 bases; unmatched bases: 5. This CDR3 is built from 15 residues. Germline CDR1 SGHRS, CDR2 YFSETQ. The entire variable domain, with the rest obtained from reference TRBV5-1 and TRBJ1-2, is as follows: KAGVTQTPRYLIKTRGQQVTLSCSPISGHRSVSWYQQTPGQGLQFLFEYFSETQRNKGNFPGRFSGRQFSNSRSEMNVSTLELGDSALYLCASSLGDRGPDGYTFGSGTRLTVV.

This chain links TRBV29-1 with TRBJ2-7, with 7 bases that match TRBD1. CDR1 and CDR2 (germline): SQVTM, ANQGSEA. V lost 4 bases and J lost 6; bases outside the gene matches: 9. CDR3 size: 13 residues. Here the CDR3 reads CSVGAQGDGEQYF. CDR3 bases: TGCAGCGTTGGTGCCCAGGGGGATGGCGAGCAGTACTTC.

This clone was seen only once. The rearrangement uses TRBV14 and TRBJ2-1; the match to TRBD2 covers 9 bases. Germline CDR1 reads SGHDN; CDR2 reads FVKESK. The CDR3 sequence is 18 residues long. The V and J ends lost 0 bases and 8 bases, in that order; junction bases with no gene match: 14. The CDR3 spells CASSQDNRGRAESDEQFF. The CDR3 DNA reads TGTGCCAGCAGCCAAGACAATCGCGGGAGGGCCGAGTCGGATGAGCAGTTCTTC.

This clone was detected a few times. The genes are TRBV28 and TRBJ1-6; D perhaps matches TRBD1 (5 bases). The CDR3 is made up of 14 amino acids. Germline V gene data show CDR1 as MDHEN and CDR2 as SYDVKM. V lost 7 bases and J lost 10, with 17 bases in between. CDR3 bases: TGTGCCAGCAAACTAGGGGACTCCCTCTCACCCCTCCACTTT. Amino acids: CASKLGDSLSPLHF.

This clone was observed a handful of times. V is TRBV30 and J is TRBJ1-1; possible D gene TRBD1, 6 bases. The length of the CDR3 is 14 residues. Looked up from germline, CDR1 is GTSNPN and CDR2 is SVGIG (reference sequence). Trimming pared 5 bases from V and 3 bases from J, leaving 16 bases between. For the CDR3, the DNA is TGTGCCTGGGGCAGGGGTGAATTGCACACTGAAGCTTTCTTT. Its translation is CAWGRGELHTEAFF.

This chain links TRBV4-1 with TRBJ1-3; D is perhaps TRBD1 (5 bases). The V end lost 7 bases, the J end lost 0 bases, and 13 bases lay between the germline ends. This CDR3 region has 15 residues. From germline, CDR1 is MGHRA and CDR2 YSYEKL. Here the CDR3 DNA reads TGCGCCAGCAAACCACAGGCCTACTCTGGAAACACCATATATTTT. It is translated as CASKPQAYSGNTIYF.

The chain uses TRBV5-1 and TRBJ2-5; 8 bases fit TRBD2. Losses at the gene ends were 1 base for V and 5 bases for J; bases not matched to a gene: 7. Germline values: CDR1 SGHRS, CDR2 YFSETQ. CDR3 length equals 15 residues. The CDR3 DNA reads as TGCGCCAGCAGCTTGTCGGGGGGGCCGTCCGAGACCCAGTACTTC. It specifies CASSLSGGPSETQYF.

The J gene is TRBJ1-6, the V gene TRBV4-3; possible D gene TRBD1, 5 bases. CDR3 length: 18 amino acids. V was cut by 1 base and J by 6 bases, with 19 bases left in between. Germline V CDR1 and CDR2: LGHNA, YSLEER. The CDR3: CASSQAPGGVSGNSPLHF. The CDR3 DNA is TGCGCCAGCAGCCAAGCTCCGGGAGGGGTCTCGGGTAATTCACCCCTCCACTTT.

This clone was seen once. The V gene is TRBV9, the J gene TRBJ1-1; no clear D. Trimming pared 3 bases from V and 1 base from J, leaving 7 bases between. This CDR3 has 13 residues. Germline V gene data show CDR1 as SGDLS and CDR2 as YYNGEE. The CDR3 loop is CASSAPWNTEAFF. For the CDR3, the DNA is TGTGCCAGCAGCGCTCCCTGGAACACTGAAGCTTTCTTT. Based on the CDR3 plus reference TRBV9 and TRBJ1-1, the full variable domain is DSGVTQTPKHLITATGQRVTLRCSPRSGDLSVYWYQQSLDQGLQFLIQYYNGEERAKGNILERFSAQQFPDLHSELNLSSLELGDSALYFCASSAPWNTEAFFGQGTRLTVV.

The V gene is TRBV6-1, the J gene TRBJ1-6, with TRBD1 matching over 10 bases. CDR1 MNHNS and CDR2 SASEGT come from the germline V gene. Losses at the gene ends were 2 bases for V and 3 bases for J; bases not matched to a gene: 10. The CDR3 consists of 19 residues. The CDR3 DNA reads as TGTGCCAGCAGTGAATGGGGACAGGGGAGAGTTGACTATAATTCACCCCTCCACTTT. This translates into CASSEWGQGRVDYNSPLHF.

The chain links TRBV2 to TRBJ1-5; D gene uncertain. Germline V gives CDR1 SNHLY, CDR2 FYNNEI. The CDR3 is made up of 14 amino acids. Deletions cut 7 bases from V and 1 base from J, with 11 bases between. The CDR3 DNA reads TGTGCCAGCACCCCAACAGCCAGCAATCAGCCCCAGCATTTT. As protein: CASTPTASNQPQHF.

J is TRBJ1-5 and V is TRBV28; weak D call: TRBD1 (6 bases). With 2 bases removed from V and 4 bases from J, the gap between germline ends came to 9 bases. Germline-derived CDR1 and CDR2 are MDHEN and SYDVKM. The CDR3 runs to 14 residues. DNA of the CDR3: TGTGCCAGCAGTTTAGGACAGCCGAATCAGCCCCAGCATTTT. Translating it yields CASSLGQPNQPQHF.

This clone appeared a few times. The chain combines TRBV4-1 with TRBJ2-1; 7 bases are a match to TRBD2. V shed 1 base and J 7 bases; nucleotides not matched to a gene: 4. CDR3 length: 14 amino acids. Germline-derived CDR1 and CDR2 are MGHRA and YSYEKL. CDR3 DNA sequence: TGCGCCAGCAGCCAAGCACTGGGGGGGAATGAGCAGTTCTTC. Translation gives CASSQALGGNEQFF.

The chain recombines TRBV4-1 with TRBJ1-1; 10 bases line up with TRBD1. Germline values: CDR1 MGHRA, CDR2 YSYEKL. V was pared by 3 bases and J by 2 bases, with 6 bases of the junction left unmatched. This CDR3 contains 16 residues. The CDR3, as DNA: TGCGCCAGCAGCCAGGTTGGACAGGGGGTCAACACTGAAGCTTTCTTT. Amino acids: CASSQVGQGVNTEAFF.

This sequence joins TRBV11-2 and TRBJ2-7; possible D gene TRBD2, 5 bases. In germline, CDR1 is SGHAT, CDR2 FQNNGV. Trimming pared 0 bases from V and 9 bases from J, leaving 12 bases between. The CDR3 has 13 residues. In DNA, the CDR3 is TGTGCCAGCAGCTTAGAGGCCAGCGGCAGGCAGTACTTC. Translating gives CASSLEASGRQYF.

The gene calls are TRBV6-5 and TRBJ2-1; TRBD1 might be the D (7 bases). CDR3 size: 16 residues. Germline V gives CDR1 MNHEY, CDR2 SVGAGI. Trimming left V 0 bases short and J 8 bases short, with 17 bases between. In nucleotides, the CDR3 is TGTGCCAGCAGTTACTCGCCAGGGGGGCGGTCCGATGAGCAGTTCTTC. It is translated as CASSYSPGGRSDEQFF.

The chain uses TRBV14 and TRBJ2-5; D might be TRBD2 (5 bases). V lost 1 base and J lost 0, with 12 bases in between. The germline V gene has CDR1 SGHDN and CDR2 FVKESK. This CDR3 contains 16 residues. The CDR3 DNA sequence: TGTGCCAGCAGCCAAGGCGGAGGAGGTTACCAAGAGACCCAGTACTTC. Translated: CASSQGGGGYQETQYF. Supplemented by reference TRBV14 and TRBJ2-5, the full variable domain reads EAGVTQFPSHSVIEKGQTVTLRCDPISGHDNLYWYRRVMGKEIKFLLHFVKESKQDESGMPNNRFLAERTGGTYSTLKVQPAELEDSGVYFCASSQGGGGYQETQYFGPGTRLLVL.

CDR3 nucleotide sequence: TGTGCCAGCAGCCAGACTAGCGCCACCTACAATGAGCAGTTCTTC. Translated, it gives CASSQTSATYNEQFF. The gene calls are TRBV11-3 and TRBJ2-1, with 8 bases matching TRBD2. The CDR3 is 15 amino acids. The ends lost 5 bases at V and 2 bases at J; junction bases unmatched: 5. Germline CDR1 and CDR2: SGHNT and YENEEA.

The chain uses TRBV19 and TRBJ2-7; 8 bases are a match to TRBD2. Losses at the gene ends were 4 bases for V and 2 bases for J; bases not matched to a gene: 13. CDR1 is LNHDA, CDR2 SQIVND, per germline (reference sequence). The CDR3 has 17 residues. CDR3 DNA: TGTGCCAGTAGTAGCCAACGGGGGACTAGGAGGACCTACGAGCAGTACTTC. Translation gives CASSSQRGTRRTYEQYF. Full variable domain (rest looked up from reference TRBV19 and TRBJ2-7): DGGITQSPKYLFRKEGQNVTLSCEQNLNHDAMYWYRQDPGQGLRLIYYSQIVNDFQKGDIAEGYSVSREKKESFPLTVTSAQKNPTAFYLCASSSQRGTRRTYEQYFGPGTRLTVT.